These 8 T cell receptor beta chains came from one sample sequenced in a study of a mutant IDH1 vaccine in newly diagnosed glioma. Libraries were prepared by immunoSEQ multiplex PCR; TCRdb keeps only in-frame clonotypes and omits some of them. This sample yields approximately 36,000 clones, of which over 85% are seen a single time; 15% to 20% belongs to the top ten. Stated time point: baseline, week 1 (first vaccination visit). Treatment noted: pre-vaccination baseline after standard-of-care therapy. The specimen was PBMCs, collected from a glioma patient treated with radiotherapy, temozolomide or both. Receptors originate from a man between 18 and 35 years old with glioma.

The CDR3 here is CAWTYGGRGGNTIYF. The CDR3 bases are TGTGCCTGGACATACGGGGGCCGAGGTGGAAACACCATATATTTT. The chain employs TRBV30 and TRBJ1-3; tentative D call: TRBD1 (6 bases). This CDR3 is built from 15 residues. CDR1 GTSNPN and CDR2 SVGIG come from the germline V gene (reference sequence). Deletions cut 4 bases from V and 3 bases from J, with 16 bases between. The entire variable domain, with the rest obtained from reference TRBV30 and TRBJ1-3, is as follows: SQTIHQWPATLVQPVGSPLSLECTVEGTSNPNLYWYRQAAGRGLQLLFYSVGIGQISSEVPQNLSASRPQDRQFILSSKKLLLSDSGFYLCAWTYGGRGGNTIYFGEGSWLTVV.

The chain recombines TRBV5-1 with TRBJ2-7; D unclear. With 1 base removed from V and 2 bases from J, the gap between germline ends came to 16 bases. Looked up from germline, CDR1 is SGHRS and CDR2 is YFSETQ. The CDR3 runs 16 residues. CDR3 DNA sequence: TGCGCCAGCAGCTTGAATCAAGGCTCGCCTCCCTACGAGCAGTACTTC. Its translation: CASSLNQGSPPYEQYF. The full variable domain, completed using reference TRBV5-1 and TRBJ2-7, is KAGVTQTPRYLIKTRGQQVTLSCSPISGHRSVSWYQQTPGQGLQFLFEYFSETQRNKGNFPGRFSGRQFSNSRSEMNVSTLELGDSALYLCASSLNQGSPPYEQYFGPGTRLTVT.

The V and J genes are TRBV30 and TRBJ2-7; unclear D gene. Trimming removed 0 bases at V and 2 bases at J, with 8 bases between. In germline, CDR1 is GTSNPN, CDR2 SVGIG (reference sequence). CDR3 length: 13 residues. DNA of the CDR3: TGTGCCTGGAGTGTGTTGGCAGCCTACGAGCAGTACTTC. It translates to CAWSVLAAYEQYF. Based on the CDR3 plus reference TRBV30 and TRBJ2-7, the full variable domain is SQTIHQWPATLVQPVGSPLSLECTVEGTSNPNLYWYRQAAGRGLQLLFYSVGIGQISSEVPQNLSASRPQDRQFILSSKKLLLSDSGFYLCAWSVLAAYEQYFGPGTRLTVT.

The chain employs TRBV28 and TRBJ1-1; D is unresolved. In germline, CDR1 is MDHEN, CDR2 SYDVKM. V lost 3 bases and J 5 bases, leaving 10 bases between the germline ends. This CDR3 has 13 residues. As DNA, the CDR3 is TGTGCCAGCAGTTTGGACGTGGTTACTGAAGCTTTCTTT. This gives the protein CASSLDVVTEAFF.

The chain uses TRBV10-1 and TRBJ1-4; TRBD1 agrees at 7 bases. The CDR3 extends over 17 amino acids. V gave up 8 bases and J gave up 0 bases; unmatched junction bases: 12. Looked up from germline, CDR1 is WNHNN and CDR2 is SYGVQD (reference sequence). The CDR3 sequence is CASGATGRVPTNEKLFF. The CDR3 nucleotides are TGCGCCAGCGGGGCGACAGGGCGGGTCCCAACTAATGAAAAACTGTTTTTT.

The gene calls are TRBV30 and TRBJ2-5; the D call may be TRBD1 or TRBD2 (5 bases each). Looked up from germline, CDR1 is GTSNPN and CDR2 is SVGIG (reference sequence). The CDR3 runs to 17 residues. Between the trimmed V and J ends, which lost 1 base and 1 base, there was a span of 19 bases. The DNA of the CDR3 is TGTGCCTGGAGTGCCTACCTCCCAGGGACGGTCCAAGAGACCCAGTACTTC. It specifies CAWSAYLPGTVQETQYF.

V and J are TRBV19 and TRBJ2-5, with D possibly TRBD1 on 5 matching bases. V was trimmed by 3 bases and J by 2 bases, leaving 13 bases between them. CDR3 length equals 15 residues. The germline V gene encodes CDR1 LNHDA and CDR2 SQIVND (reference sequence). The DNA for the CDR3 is TGTGCCAGTAGTATTGGGCAGGGATGGCAAGAGACCCAGTACTTC. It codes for CASSIGQGWQETQYF.

CDR3 residues: CASTRDTHTGELFF. DNA of the CDR3: TGCGCCAGCACCCGGGACACCCACACCGGGGAGCTGTTTTTT. This chain links TRBV5-1 with TRBJ2-2; D is perhaps TRBD1 (6 bases). The V end was cut by 6 bases, the J end by 3 bases, with 12 bases between. Germline CDR1 SGHRS, CDR2 YFSETQ. This CDR3 contains 14 residues.